The rows below give T cell receptor beta chains drawn from one sample of a study of blood T cell repertoires in COVID-19. Sequencing used immunoSEQ multiplex PCR; TCRdb keeps in-frame clones, though not all of them. The table includes 200,000 to 300,000 clones, approximately 85% detected once. Sequencing used PBMCs or T cells enriched from blood (not recorded which). Receptors originate from a woman aged 45-59 years who had recovered from COVID-19. CDR3s include the opening cysteine and the closing phenylalanine or tryptophan. A D gene is named only where the DNA matches it firmly. Clone size is shown for a subset of rows, as once, few, many or a class of expanded clone.

TRBV11-1,-,TRBJ2-5,TRBD2,TGTGCCAGCAGCTTCCACGGGGGGAACTCGGAGACCCAGTACTTC,CASSFHGGNSETQYF
TRBV24-1,-,TRBJ1-5,-,TGTGCCACCAGTGATGGACACAATCAGCCCCAGCATTTT,CATSDGHNQPQHF
TRBV5-1,-,TRBJ2-2,TRBD2,TGCGCCAGCAGCTTGAATCCGGGACTAGCGAACACCGGGGAGCTGTTTTTT,CASSLNPGLANTGELFF
TRBV6-6,-,TRBJ2-3,TRBD2,TGTGCCAGCAGTACCGGGACTAGCGGGAGGAGGGATACGCAGTATTTT,CASSTGTSGRRDTQYF
TRBV6-5,-,TRBJ2-7,-,TGTGCCAGTCACTACGGGGTAACCTACGAGCAGTACTTC,CASHYGVTYEQYF
TRBV7-2,-,TRBJ2-1,TRBD1,TGTGCCAGCAGACCGCATGGACAGGGGGCGGGGGATGAGCAGTTCTTC,CASRPHGQGAGDEQFF
TRBV28,-,TRBJ1-5,-,TGTGCCAGCAGTTTAGGGGACTCACAAGCCCAGCCCCAGCATTTT,CASSLGDSQAQPQHF
TRBV4-1,few,TRBJ2-7,TRBD1,TGCGCCAGCAGCCACCCCGGGACAGGCTACGAGCAGTACTTC,CASSHPGTGYEQYF
TRBV19,-,TRBJ1-2,-,TGTGCCAGTAGTATAGGAGGAGGGCCCTATGGCTACACCTTC,CASSIGGGPYGYTF
TRBV3-1/TRBV3-2,-,TRBJ1-6,TRBD1,TGTGCCAGCAGCCTTCCGGGACAGGGGATTAATTCACCCCTCCACTTT,CASSLPGQGINSPLHF
TRBV3-1/TRBV3-2,-,TRBJ2-7,-,TGTGCCAGCAGCCGGTACAGGGTGGGTGGCTACGAGCAGTACTTC,CASSRYRVGGYEQYF
TRBV27,-,TRBJ1-3,-,TGTGCCAGCAGTCCCACGACAGGAAACACCATATATTTT,CASSPTTGNTIYF
TRBV6-5,-,TRBJ2-7,TRBD2,TGTGCCAGCATAGAGCGGGGGGGCCACGACGAGCAGTACTTC,CASIERGGHDEQYF
TRBV4-1,-,TRBJ1-1,-,TGCGCCAGCAGCCACCCGGGGTCGAGGTACACTGAAGCTTTCTTT,CASSHPGSRYTEAFF
TRBV5-6,-,TRBJ2-7,TRBD2,TGTGCCAGCAGCTGGGGGGGTTCCGAGCAGTACTTC,CASSWGGSEQYF
TRBV9,-,TRBJ1-1,-,TGTGCCAGCAGCGTAGAAGGCAGGGGTACTGAAGCTTTCTTT,CASSVEGRGTEAFF
TRBV6-5,-,TRBJ1-2,TRBD1,TGTGCCAGCAGCCGCAGGGGGGAGGACTATGGCTACACCTTC,CASSRRGEDYGYTF
TRBV19,-,TRBJ2-5,-,TGTGCCAGTAGTATTGGGTTTATCGGGGAGACCCAGTACTTC,CASSIGFIGETQYF
TRBV11-3,-,TRBJ2-3,TRBD2,TGTGCCAGCAGCTTCGCTTGGCGGGGGAATCCGATTAAGGGCACAGATACGCAGTATTTT,CASSFAWRGNPIKGTDTQYF
TRBV14,-,TRBJ2-7,-,TGTGCCAGCAGCCACGGGGGAGCGGGCTACGAGCAGTACTTC,CASSHGGAGYEQYF
TRBV4-3,once,TRBJ1-2,TRBD1,TGCGCCAGCAGCCAAGATGGACAGGGTCGGATTGGCTACACCTTC,CASSQDGQGRIGYTF
TRBV7-6,-,TRBJ1-1,TRBD1,TGTGCCAGCAGCAAAACAGGGGGATCGAACACTGAAGCTTTCTTT,CASSKTGGSNTEAFF
TRBV11-3,-,TRBJ2-5,-,TGTGCCAGCAGCTCGAGGACTTCTGCCCGGGAGACCCAGTACTTC,CASSSRTSARETQYF
TRBV5-4,-,TRBJ1-1,TRBD1,TGTGCCAGCAGCTCCGACAGGGGGTGGTTGAACACTGAAGCTTTCTTT,CASSSDRGWLNTEAFF
TRBV18,-,TRBJ1-2,TRBD1,TGTGCCAGCTCACCCCGGGACAGCATAAACTATGGCTACACCTTC,CASSPRDSINYGYTF
TRBV21-1,-,TRBJ2-3,-,TGTGCCAGCAGCACACAAGGAAGGCCCCTAGCGGGGGGGTCGTCTAGCACAGATACGCAGTATTTT,CASSTQGRPLAGGSSSTDTQYF
TRBV6-2/TRBV6-3,few,TRBJ2-6,-,TGTGCCAGCAGTTATCCAGGGGCCCGCTCTGGGGCCAACGTCCTGACTTTC,CASSYPGARSGANVLTF
TRBV3-1/TRBV3-2,-,TRBJ1-2,-,TGTGCCAGCAGCCGCTTTCAGGGAAACTATGGCTACACCTTC,CASSRFQGNYGYTF
TRBV7-2,-,TRBJ2-2,TRBD1,TGTGCCAGCGGTTCCAGGGGGCATATTACCGGGGAGCTGTTTTTT,CASGSRGHITGELFF
TRBV18,-,TRBJ1-5,TRBD1,TGTGCCAGCTCCCCCGGATTAGGACAGGGGCGGGGTGGGCCCCAGCATTTT,CASSPGLGQGRGGPQHF
TRBV5-1,-,TRBJ1-1,TRBD1,TGCGCCAGCAGCTTGGATGGGACAGCGAACACTGAAGCTTTCTTT,CASSLDGTANTEAFF
TRBV7-2,-,TRBJ1-5,TRBD1,TGTGCCAGCAGCCAGGGACAGGGGCCCCAGCCCCAGCATTTT,CASSQGQGPQPQHF
TRBV5-6,-,TRBJ2-7,-,TGTGCCAGCAGCTTGAACAGATTCTACGAGCAGTACTTC,CASSLNRFYEQYF
TRBV7-9,once,TRBJ1-4,TRBD1,TGTGCCAGCAGCCCAGGGGACAGGGGGCATCGGGAAAAACTGTTTTTT,CASSPGDRGHREKLFF
TRBV19,-,TRBJ2-3,-,TGTGCCAGTACAGGGTATCGTTCAGATACGCAGTATTTT,CASTGYRSDTQYF
TRBV7-8,-,TRBJ1-1,-,TGTGCCAGCAGCTTAGGGGAGGCAAACACTGAAGCTTTCTTT,CASSLGEANTEAFF
TRBV10-3,-,TRBJ2-3,-,-,CAISTSFLADTQYF
TRBV5-4,-,TRBJ1-1,TRBD1,TGTGCCAGCAGCGCCCGACAGGGGCTTGACACTGAAGCTTTCTTT,CASSARQGLDTEAFF
TRBV15,-,TRBJ1-5,-,TGTGCCACCAGCAGATTCCAGGGAAATAGCAATCAGCCCCAGCATTTT,CATSRFQGNSNQPQHF
TRBV9,-,TRBJ2-5,TRBD2,TGTGCCAGCAGCGCCTCGGGACTAGCGGGGCAAGAGACCCAGTACTTC,CASSASGLAGQETQYF
TRBV9,-,TRBJ1-2,-,TGTGCCAGCAGCCCTCAATTAGGGGGCTATGGCTACACCTTC,CASSPQLGGYGYTF
TRBV27,-,TRBJ2-6,-,TGTGCCAGCAGTTCAGGGATCTCTGGGGCCAACGTCCTGACTTTC,CASSSGISGANVLTF
TRBV5-1,-,TRBJ1-1,-,TGCGCCAGCACCCCAGGGTCAGGTTATACTGAAGCTTTCTTT,CASTPGSGYTEAFF
TRBV29-1,-,TRBJ2-7,-,TGCAGCGTCGGGGGTATGGGTTACGAGCAGTACTTC,CSVGGMGYEQYF
TRBV7-9,-,TRBJ2-7,-,TGTGCCAGCAGCTTAGCGGTAGCCTCCTACGAGCAGTACTTC,CASSLAVASYEQYF
TRBV18,-,TRBJ2-7,TRBD2,TGTGCCAGCTCACCACTCGAGCGGGGGTACGAGCAGTACTTC,CASSPLERGYEQYF
TRBV6-5,-,TRBJ1-1,TRBD1,TGTGCCAGCAGTTACTTGGGACAGGGTAGGAGCGAAGCTTTCTTT,CASSYLGQGRSEAFF
TRBV5-4,-,TRBJ1-1,-,TGTGCCAGCACAATCGAGGCAGCCATGAACACTGAAGCTTTCTTT,CASTIEAAMNTEAFF
TRBV29-1,once,TRBJ2-3,TRBD2,TGCAGCGTAGACCCGGGACTAGCGGGAGTAGATACGCAGTATTTT,CSVDPGLAGVDTQYF
TRBV2,-,TRBJ2-5,TRBD1,TGTGCCAGCAGTTTGGACAGGACAGAGACCCAGTACTTC,CASSLDRTETQYF
TRBV2,-,TRBJ2-7,-,TGTGCCAGCAGTCCAGCGGCGGGCGGCTCCTACGAGCAGTACTTC,CASSPAAGGSYEQYF
TRBV4-3,once,TRBJ1-2,-,TGCGCCAGCAGCCCCCAGGAGGGCTATGGCTACACCTTC,CASSPQEGYGYTF
TRBV2,-,TRBJ1-3,TRBD1,TGTGCCAGCAAGGGACAGGGGGCCCTCCTCGGAAACACCATATATTTT,CASKGQGALLGNTIYF
TRBV7-2,-,TRBJ2-5,TRBD2,TGTGCCAGCAGCTTAGATAGGGCTAGCGGGATGAAGACCCAGTACTTC,CASSLDRASGMKTQYF
TRBV6-2/TRBV6-3,-,TRBJ2-7,TRBD2,TGTGCCAGCAGTTACGACGGTAGCGGGGGCCACGAGCAGTACTTC,CASSYDGSGGHEQYF
TRBV2,-,TRBJ2-7,-,TGTGCCAGCACGGAAGGGGTCGAGCAGTACTTC,CASTEGVEQYF
TRBV18,-,TRBJ1-2,TRBD1,TGTGCCAGCTCACCATCCGATACCGGGACAGGGTATGGCTACACCTTC,CASSPSDTGTGYGYTF